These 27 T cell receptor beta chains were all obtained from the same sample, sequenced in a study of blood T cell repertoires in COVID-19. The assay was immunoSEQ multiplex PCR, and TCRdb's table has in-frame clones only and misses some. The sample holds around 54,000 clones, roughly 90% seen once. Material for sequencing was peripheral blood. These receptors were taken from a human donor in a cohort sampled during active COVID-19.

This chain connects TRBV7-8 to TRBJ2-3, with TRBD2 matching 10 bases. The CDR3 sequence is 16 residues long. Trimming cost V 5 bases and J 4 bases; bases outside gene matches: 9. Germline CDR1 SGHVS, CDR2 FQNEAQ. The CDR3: CASSPRRLAGPDTQYF. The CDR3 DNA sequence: TGTGCCAGCAGCCCTAGGAGACTAGCGGGCCCAGATACGCAGTATTTT.

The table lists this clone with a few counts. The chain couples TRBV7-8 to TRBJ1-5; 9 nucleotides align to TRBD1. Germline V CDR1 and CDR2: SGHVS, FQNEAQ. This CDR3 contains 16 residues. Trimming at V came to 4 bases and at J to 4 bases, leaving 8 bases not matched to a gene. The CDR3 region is CASSSTRDRANQPQHF. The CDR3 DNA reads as TGTGCCAGCAGCTCTACCCGGGACAGGGCGAATCAGCCCCAGCATTTT. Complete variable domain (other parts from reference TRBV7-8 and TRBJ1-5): GAGVSQSPRYKVAKRGQDVALRCDPISGHVSLFWYQQALGQGPEFLTYFQNEAQLDKSGLPSDRFFAERPEGSVSTLKIQRTQQEDSAVYLCASSSTRDRANQPQHFGDGTRLSIL.

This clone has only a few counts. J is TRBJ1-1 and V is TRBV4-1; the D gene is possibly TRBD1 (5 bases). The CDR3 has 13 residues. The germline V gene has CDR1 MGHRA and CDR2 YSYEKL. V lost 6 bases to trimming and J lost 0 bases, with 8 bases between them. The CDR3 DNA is TGCGCCAGCAGGGAAGGGGTGAACACTGAAGCTTTCTTT. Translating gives CASREGVNTEAFF.

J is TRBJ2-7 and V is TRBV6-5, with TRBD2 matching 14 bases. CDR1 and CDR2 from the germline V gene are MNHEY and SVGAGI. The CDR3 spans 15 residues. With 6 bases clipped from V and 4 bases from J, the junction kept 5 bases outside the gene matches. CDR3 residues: CASRGGTSGGYEQYF. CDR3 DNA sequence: TGTGCCAGCAGGGGCGGGACTAGCGGGGGATACGAGCAGTACTTC.

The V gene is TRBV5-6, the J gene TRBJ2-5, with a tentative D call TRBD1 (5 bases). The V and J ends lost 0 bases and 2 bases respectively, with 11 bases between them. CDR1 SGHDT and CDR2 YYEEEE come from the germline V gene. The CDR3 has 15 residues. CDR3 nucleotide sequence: TGTGCCAGCAGCTTGGGCCTTACAGGTCAAGAGACCCAGTACTTC. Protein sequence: CASSLGLTGQETQYF.

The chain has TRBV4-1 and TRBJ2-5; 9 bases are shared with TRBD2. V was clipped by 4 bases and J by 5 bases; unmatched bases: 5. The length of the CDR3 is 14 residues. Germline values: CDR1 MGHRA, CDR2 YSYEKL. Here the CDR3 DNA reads TGCGCCAGCAGCCTCCTAGCGGGGAGGGAGACCCAGTACTTC. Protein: CASSLLAGRETQYF.

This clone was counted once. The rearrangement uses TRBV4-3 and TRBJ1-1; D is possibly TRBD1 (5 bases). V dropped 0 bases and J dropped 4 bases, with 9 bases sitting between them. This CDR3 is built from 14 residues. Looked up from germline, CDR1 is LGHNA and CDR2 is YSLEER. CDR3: CASSQEGASTEAFF. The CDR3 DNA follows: TGCGCCAGCAGCCAAGAAGGGGCGAGCACTGAAGCTTTCTTT.

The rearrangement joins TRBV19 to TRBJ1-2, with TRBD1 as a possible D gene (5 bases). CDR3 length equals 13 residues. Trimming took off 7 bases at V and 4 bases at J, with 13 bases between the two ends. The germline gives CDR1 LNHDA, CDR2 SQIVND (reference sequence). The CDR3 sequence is CASTRAARYGYTF. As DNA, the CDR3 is TGTGCCAGTACCAGGGCAGCACGCTATGGCTACACCTTC.

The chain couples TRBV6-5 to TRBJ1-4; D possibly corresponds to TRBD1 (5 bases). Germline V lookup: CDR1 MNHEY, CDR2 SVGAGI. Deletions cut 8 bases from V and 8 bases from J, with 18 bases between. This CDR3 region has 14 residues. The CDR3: CASQRLSGDEKLFF. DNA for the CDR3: TGTGCCAGCCAGCGGTTATCGGGGGACGAAAAACTGTTTTTT.

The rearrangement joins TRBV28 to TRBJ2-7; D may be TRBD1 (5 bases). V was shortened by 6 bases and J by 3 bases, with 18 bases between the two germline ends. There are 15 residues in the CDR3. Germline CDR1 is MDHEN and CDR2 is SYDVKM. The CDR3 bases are TGTGCCAGCAGAGTGTCAGGGTTAGATTACTACGAGCAGTACTTC. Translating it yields CASRVSGLDYYEQYF.

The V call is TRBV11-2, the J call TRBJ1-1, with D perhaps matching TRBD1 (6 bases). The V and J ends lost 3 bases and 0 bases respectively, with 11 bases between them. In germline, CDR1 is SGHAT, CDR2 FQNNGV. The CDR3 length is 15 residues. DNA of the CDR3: TGTGCCAGCAGCTTCGTGAGGGGGATGAACACTGAAGCTTTCTTT. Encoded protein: CASSFVRGMNTEAFF.

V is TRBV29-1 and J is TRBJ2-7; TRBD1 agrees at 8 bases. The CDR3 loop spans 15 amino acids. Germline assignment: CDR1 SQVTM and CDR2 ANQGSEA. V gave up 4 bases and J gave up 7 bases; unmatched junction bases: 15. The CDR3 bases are TGCAGCGTTGTTCGGACAGGGCGACAACTCTGGGAGCAGTACTTC. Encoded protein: CSVVRTGRQLWEQYF.

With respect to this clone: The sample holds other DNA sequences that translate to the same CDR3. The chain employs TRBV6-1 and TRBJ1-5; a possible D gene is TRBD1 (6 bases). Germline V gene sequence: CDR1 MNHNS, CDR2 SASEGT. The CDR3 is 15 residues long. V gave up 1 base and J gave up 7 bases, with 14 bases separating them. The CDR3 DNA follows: TGTGCCAGCAGTGAAGGGCAGGGGTGGGGGCAGCCCCAGCATTTT. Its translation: CASSEGQGWGQPQHF.

The CDR3 coding sequence is TGCGCCAGCAGCTTCTACAGGGGGCGCGGGGCCAAAAACATTCAGTACTTC. It is translated as CASSFYRGRGAKNIQYF. This chain joins TRBV5-1 and TRBJ2-4, with 9 bases fitting TRBD1. V shed 2 bases, J shed 1 base, and the junction held 7 bases outside the gene matches. Germline CDR1 is SGHRS and CDR2 is YFSETQ. The CDR3 is 17 amino acids.

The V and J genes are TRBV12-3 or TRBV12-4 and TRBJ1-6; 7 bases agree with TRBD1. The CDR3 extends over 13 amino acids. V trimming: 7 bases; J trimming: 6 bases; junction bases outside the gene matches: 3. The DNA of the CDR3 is TGTGCCAGCAAGGGACAGCTTAATTCACCCCTCCACTTT. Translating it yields CASKGQLNSPLHF.

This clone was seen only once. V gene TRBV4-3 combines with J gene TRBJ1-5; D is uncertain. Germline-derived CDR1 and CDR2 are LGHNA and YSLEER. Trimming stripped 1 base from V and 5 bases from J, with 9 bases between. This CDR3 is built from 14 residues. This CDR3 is CASSQGRRDQPQHF. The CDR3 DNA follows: TGCGCCAGCAGCCAAGGCAGGAGGGATCAGCCCCAGCATTTT.

DNA for the CDR3: TGTGCCAGCACCATATTAACAGGGGTAGAGACCCAGTACTTC. Protein product: CASTILTGVETQYF. The chain is built from TRBV7-8 and TRBJ2-5; 7 bases are shared with TRBD1. Germline V gene sequence: CDR1 SGHVS, CDR2 FQNEAQ. The CDR3 loop spans 14 amino acids. V shed 7 bases and J 4 bases; nucleotides not matched to a gene: 9.

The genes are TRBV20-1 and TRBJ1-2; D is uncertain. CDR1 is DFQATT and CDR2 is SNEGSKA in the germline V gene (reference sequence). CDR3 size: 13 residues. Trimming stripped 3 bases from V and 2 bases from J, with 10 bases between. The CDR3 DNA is TGCAGTGCTAGTCAAGGACTCAACTATGGCTACACCTTC. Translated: CSASQGLNYGYTF.

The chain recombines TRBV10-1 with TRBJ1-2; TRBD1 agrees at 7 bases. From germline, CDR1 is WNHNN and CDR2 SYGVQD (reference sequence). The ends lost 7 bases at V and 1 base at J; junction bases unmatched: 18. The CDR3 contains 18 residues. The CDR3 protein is CASIENDKGQIHNYGYTF. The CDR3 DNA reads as TGCGCCAGCATTGAAAACGATAAGGGACAGATCCATAACTATGGCTACACCTTC.

CDR3 protein: CASSATGVYGYTF. CDR3 nucleotides: TGTGCCAGCAGCGCTACAGGAGTTTATGGCTACACCTTC. The chain has TRBV2 and TRBJ1-2; TRBD1 might be the D (5 bases). The CDR3 is 13 amino acids. Germline CDR1 and CDR2: SNHLY and FYNNEI. Trimming pared 6 bases from V and 5 bases from J, leaving 13 bases between.

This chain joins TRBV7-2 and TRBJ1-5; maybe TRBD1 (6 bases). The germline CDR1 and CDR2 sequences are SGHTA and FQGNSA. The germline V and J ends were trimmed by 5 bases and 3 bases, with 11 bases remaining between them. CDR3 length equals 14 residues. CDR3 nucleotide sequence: TGTGCCAGCAGCGCTACAGGGTTCAATCAGCCCCAGCATTTT. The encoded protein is CASSATGFNQPQHF.

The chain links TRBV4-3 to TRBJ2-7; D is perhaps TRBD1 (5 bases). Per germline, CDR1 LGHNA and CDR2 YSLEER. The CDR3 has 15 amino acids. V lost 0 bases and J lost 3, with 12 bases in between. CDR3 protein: CASSQESGHLYEQYF. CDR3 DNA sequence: TGCGCCAGCAGCCAAGAATCCGGACACCTCTACGAGCAGTACTTC.

CDR3 bases: TGTGCCAGTAGCGTCGCGTGGGACAGGGGGAATCAGCCCCAGCATTTT. Its translation: CASSVAWDRGNQPQHF. This sequence joins TRBV19 and TRBJ1-5; TRBD1 agrees at 11 bases. Germline assignment: CDR1 LNHDA and CDR2 SQIVND (reference sequence). This CDR3 spans 16 amino acids. Trimming took 6 bases from V and 4 from J; bases not matched to a gene: 8.

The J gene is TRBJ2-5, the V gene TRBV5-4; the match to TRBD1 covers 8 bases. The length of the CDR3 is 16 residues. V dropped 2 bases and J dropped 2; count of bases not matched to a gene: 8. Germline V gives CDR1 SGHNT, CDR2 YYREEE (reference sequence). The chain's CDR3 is CASSFPGQGKQETQYF. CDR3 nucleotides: TGTGCCAGCAGCTTCCCTGGACAGGGCAAACAAGAGACCCAGTACTTC. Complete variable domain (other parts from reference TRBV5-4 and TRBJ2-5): ETGVTQSPTHLIKTRGQQVTLRCSSQSGHNTVSWYQQALGQGPQFIFQYYREEENGRGNFPPRFSGLQFPNYSSELNVNALELDDSALYLCASSFPGQGKQETQYFGPGTRLLVL.

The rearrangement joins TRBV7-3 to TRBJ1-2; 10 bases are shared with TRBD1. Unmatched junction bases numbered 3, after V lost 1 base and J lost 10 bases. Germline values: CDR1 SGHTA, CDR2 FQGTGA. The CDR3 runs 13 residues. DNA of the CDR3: TGTGCCAGCAGCTTAAGGACAGGGGGGGACTACACCTTC. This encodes CASSLRTGGDYTF.

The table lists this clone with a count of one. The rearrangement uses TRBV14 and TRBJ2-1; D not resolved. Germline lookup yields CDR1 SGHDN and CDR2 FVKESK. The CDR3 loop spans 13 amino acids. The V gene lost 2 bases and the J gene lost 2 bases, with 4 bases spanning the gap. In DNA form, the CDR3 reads TGTGCCAGCAGCCAACAGGCCTACAATGAGCAGTTCTTC. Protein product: CASSQQAYNEQFF.

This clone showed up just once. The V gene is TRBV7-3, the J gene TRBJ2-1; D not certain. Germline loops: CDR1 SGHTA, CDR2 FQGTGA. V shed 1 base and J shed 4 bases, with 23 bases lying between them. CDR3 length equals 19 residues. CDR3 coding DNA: TGTGCCAGCAGCTTAATCGGCGTAGACACACGATTACTTTACAATGAGCAGTTCTTC. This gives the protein CASSLIGVDTRLLYNEQFF.